The rows below give T cell receptor beta chains drawn from one sample of a study of control samples from healthy donors and cancer patients. Method: immunoSEQ multiplex PCR; TCRdb's copy keeps in-frame clones and lacks some. The sample has roughly 150,000 clones; roughly 90% are singletons. The sample taken for sequencing was blood. These receptors were obtained from a man aged 25 to 45 in good health. CDR3s include the opening cysteine and the closing phenylalanine or tryptophan. Each record gives: D gene, J gene, CDR3 length, V gene, clone size, CDR3 protein, CDR3 DNA. A D gene is named only where the DNA matches it firmly. Clone size, where shown, is once, few, many, or a class for clones that have expanded.

D gene: .; J gene: TRBJ2-1; CDR3 length: 15; V gene: TRBV7-3; clone size: once; CDR3 protein: CASSLLGSSYNEQFF; CDR3 DNA: TGTGCCAGCAGCTTGCTAGGGAGCTCCTACAATGAGCAGTTCTTC
D gene: TRBD1; J gene: TRBJ1-6; CDR3 length: 16; V gene: TRBV27; clone size: .; CDR3 protein: CASRPSSGQGNSPLHF; CDR3 DNA: TGTGCCAGCAGACCAAGTTCCGGACAGGGCAATTCACCCCTCCACTTT
D gene: .; J gene: TRBJ2-5; CDR3 length: 14; V gene: TRBV7-9; clone size: .; CDR3 protein: CASSFGGGKETQYF; CDR3 DNA: TGTGCCAGCAGCTTTGGAGGGGGCAAGGAGACCCAGTACTTC
D gene: .; J gene: TRBJ1-1; CDR3 length: 14; V gene: TRBV5-1; clone size: .; CDR3 protein: CASSFEDMNTEAFF; CDR3 DNA: TGCGCCAGCAGCTTTGAGGACATGAACACTGAAGCTTTCTTT
D gene: .; J gene: TRBJ2-3; CDR3 length: 15; V gene: TRBV11-3; clone size: .; CDR3 protein: CASSLGQLSTDTQYF; CDR3 DNA: TGTGCCAGCAGCTTAGGACAGTTAAGCACAGATACGCAGTATTTT
D gene: TRBD2; J gene: TRBJ2-3; CDR3 length: 13; V gene: TRBV9; clone size: once; CDR3 protein: CASSREGLLTQYF; CDR3 DNA: TGTGCCAGCAGTCGGGAGGGCCTTTTGACGCAGTATTTT
D gene: .; J gene: TRBJ2-7; CDR3 length: 13; V gene: TRBV5-4; clone size: .; CDR3 protein: CASSLDRHYEQYF; CDR3 DNA: TGTGCCAGCAGCTTGGACAGACACTACGAGCAGTACTTC
D gene: TRBD2; J gene: TRBJ2-7; CDR3 length: 16; V gene: TRBV2; clone size: .; CDR3 protein: CASTRGAGGSSYEQYF; CDR3 DNA: TGTGCCAGCACCCGAGGGGCGGGAGGGAGCTCCTACGAGCAGTACTTC
D gene: .; J gene: TRBJ1-2; CDR3 length: 17; V gene: TRBV7-8; clone size: .; CDR3 protein: CASSLVTGPPRDYGYTF; CDR3 DNA: TGTGCCAGCAGCTTAGTTACGGGACCCCCTCGGGACTATGGCTACACCTTC
D gene: .; J gene: TRBJ2-7; CDR3 length: 13; V gene: TRBV6-5; clone size: .; CDR3 protein: CAHPRRGIHEQYF; CDR3 DNA: TGTGCCCACCCCCGTAGAGGGATCCACGAGCAGTACTTC
D gene: .; J gene: TRBJ1-4; CDR3 length: 12; V gene: TRBV2; clone size: .; CDR3 protein: CASSPGSEKLFF; CDR3 DNA: TGTGCCAGCAGCCCAGGGTCAGAAAAACTGTTTTTT
D gene: TRBD1; J gene: TRBJ2-1; CDR3 length: 14; V gene: TRBV7-2; clone size: .; CDR3 protein: CASGSDRGYNEQFF; CDR3 DNA: TGTGCCAGCGGCTCGGACAGGGGGTATAATGAGCAGTTCTTC
D gene: .; J gene: TRBJ1-3; CDR3 length: 15; V gene: TRBV27; clone size: .; CDR3 protein: CASSLEGTPGNTIYF; CDR3 DNA: TGTGCCAGCAGTTTGGAAGGGACGCCTGGAAACACCATATATTTT
D gene: TRBD2; J gene: TRBJ2-3; CDR3 length: 17; V gene: TRBV4-3; clone size: .; CDR3 protein: CASSRSYAGTRTDTQYF; CDR3 DNA: TGCGCCAGCAGCCGAAGTTACGCCGGGACTAGAACAGATACGCAGTATTTT
D gene: .; J gene: TRBJ1-2; CDR3 length: 15; V gene: TRBV15; clone size: .; CDR3 protein: CATSRDLTGSYGYTF; CDR3 DNA: TGTGCCACCAGCAGAGATCTGACAGGTAGCTATGGCTACACCTTC
D gene: .; J gene: TRBJ2-3; CDR3 length: 13; V gene: TRBV29-1; clone size: .; CDR3 protein: CSVEKGSKDTQYF; CDR3 DNA: TGCAGCGTTGAAAAGGGGTCAAAAGATACGCAGTATTTT